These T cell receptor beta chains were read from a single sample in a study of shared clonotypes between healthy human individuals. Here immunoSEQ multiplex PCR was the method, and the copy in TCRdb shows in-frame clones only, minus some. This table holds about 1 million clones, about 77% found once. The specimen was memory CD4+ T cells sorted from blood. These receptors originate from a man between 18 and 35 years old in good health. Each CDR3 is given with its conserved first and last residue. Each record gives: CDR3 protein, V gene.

CDR3: CATDTGSGANVLTF; V: TRBV6-1
CDR3: CASSRDYRAPSPLHF; V: TRBV4-1
CDR3: CASSRQGARNEQYF; V: TRBV6-1
CDR3: CASSLGLGSTDTQYF; V: TRBV7-2
CDR3: CASSPRLNTGELFF; V: TRBV19
CDR3: CASSLAARAHEQYF; V: TRBV5-4
CDR3: CAIRGQGAFEPQHF; V: TRBV10-3
CDR3: CASRIAQGVGISNQPQHF; V: TRBV19
CDR3: CASSPSERYEQYF; V: TRBV18
CDR3: CASSSDGRPSGANVLTF; V: TRBV5-1
CDR3: CATSRDLLGGSPLHF; V: TRBV15
CDR3: CASSWGTSPGEQYF; V: TRBV7-2
CDR3: CASSMKSYGYTF; V: TRBV19
CDR3: CASSLTGRDSDTQYF; V: TRBV11-2
CDR3: CAWSDWFTDTQYF; V: TRBV30
CDR3: CASSEPGRGEKLFF; V: TRBV25-1
CDR3: CASSDLKETNEKLFF; V: TRBV25-1
CDR3: CASSLALAGGPYNEQFF; V: TRBV5-1
CDR3: CASSLPLAGVRPSTDTQYF; V: TRBV5-4
CDR3: CASSLGGRGFGEKLFF; V: TRBV5-5
CDR3: CASSLAGQGRNEQYF; V: TRBV5-6
CDR3: CASSDRGVEQDPQHF; V: TRBV19
CDR3: CASSTLTSGGHQETQYF; V: TRBV5-1
CDR3: CASDSGGFGETQYF; V: TRBV6-1
CDR3: CASILGEGTFGDTQYF; V: TRBV11-2
CDR3: CASSQDRASNYGYTF; V: TRBV4-1
CDR3: CASSLKNYEQYF; V: TRBV11-2
CDR3: CASSLGGTKNIQYF; V: TRBV7-9